This T cell receptor beta chain emerged from a study of cytomegalovirus exposure and HLA in healthy donors. Germline CDR1 reads LNHDA; CDR2 reads SQIVND (reference sequence). Trimming pared 7 bases from V and 7 bases from J, leaving 11 bases between. This CDR3 contains 13 residues. Produced via immunoSEQ multiplex PCR; TCRdb's table is partial and in-frame only. The sample contains more than 80,000 clones, about 85% of which appear only once. Sequencing used PBMCs. This clonotype originated in a woman between 18 and 29 years old in good health and CMV-seropositive. The chain combines TRBV19 with TRBJ1-6; no definite D call. The DNA of the CDR3 is TGTGCCAGTATGACGGGGTCCAATTCACCCCTCCACTTT. Amino acid sequence: CASMTGSNSPLHF.